This T cell receptor (beta chain) is from a study of post-analysis software for immune sequencing data. At the level of the study: The patients showed relapsing-remitting, secondary progressive and progressive-relapsing multiple sclerosis courses. Study results and limitations: Compared with controls, patients showed significantly lower normalized Chao1 diversity. TRBV5-6, TRBV5-1 and TRBV20-1 were among 4 or 5 TRBV segments more frequent in patients than controls.

On this clonotype: Antigen unknown.

Included in the TCR beta cDNA libraries were unique molecular identifiers. In TCRdb, the PCR reads were re-called with MiXCR into one record per CDR3 protein. The sample shows roughly 570,000 distinct CDR3 sequences, around a third of them seen only once. The junction had 16 bases not matched to a gene; V was cut back by 7 bases and J by 14 bases. The CDR3 has 16 residues. The germline V gene encodes CDR1 MNHEY and CDR2 SVGEGT. Specimen: blood. This TCR came from a girl under 18 with multiple sclerosis. This chain links TRBV6-2 or TRBV6-3 with TRBJ2-1; 14 nucleotides align to TRBD2. As DNA, the CDR3 is TGTGCCAGCACCCTACAGGGACTAGCGGGGGCCCGGTCGAAGTTCTTC. This gives the protein CASTLQGLAGARSKFF.